This T cell receptor beta chain was identified during a study of cytomegalovirus exposure and HLA in healthy donors. This PCR relied on a set of 60 Vbeta primers and 13 Jbeta primers. Clones were sequenced by immunoSEQ multiplex PCR, and TCRdb holds only the in-frame ones, with some missing. The top ten clones hold under 3% of a sample with tens of thousands of clones, 75% to 85% of them seen once. The CDR3 covers 16 residues. V was trimmed by 0 bases and J by 2 bases, leaving 11 bases between them. Germline V gene data show CDR1 as LGHNA and CDR2 as YSLEER. Details on this clone: What it binds is not known.

General study findings and limits: A likely sequencing artifact accounted for one observed cluster of highly shared sequence variants. The investigators catalogued 164 TCR beta chains as cytomegalovirus-associated. Excluded: some indistinguishable V segments such as TRBV6-2 and TRBV6-3. While the bulk of TCR sequences proved rare, some public TCRs turned up in many donors.

The sample was PBMCs. The rearrangement joins TRBV4-3 to TRBJ2-1, with D unclear. The TCR originated in a middle-aged man in good health and CMV-seropositive. The CDR3 loop reads CASSQDPSSAYNEQFF. The CDR3 DNA is TGCGCCAGCAGCCAAGATCCGAGCTCGGCCTACAATGAGCAGTTCTTC.